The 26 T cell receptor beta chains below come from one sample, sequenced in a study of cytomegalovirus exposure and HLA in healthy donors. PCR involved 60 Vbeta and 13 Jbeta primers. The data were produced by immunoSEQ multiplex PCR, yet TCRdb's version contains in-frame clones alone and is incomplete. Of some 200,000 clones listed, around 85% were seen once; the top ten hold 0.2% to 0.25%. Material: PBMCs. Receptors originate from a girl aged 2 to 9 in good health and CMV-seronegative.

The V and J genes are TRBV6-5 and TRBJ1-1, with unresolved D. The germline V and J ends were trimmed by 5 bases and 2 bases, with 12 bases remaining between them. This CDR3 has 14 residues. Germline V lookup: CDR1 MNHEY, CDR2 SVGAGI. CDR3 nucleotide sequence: TGTGCCAGCAGTGAAGTTGATAGAAACACTGAAGCTTTCTTT. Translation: CASSEVDRNTEAFF.

The CDR3 DNA follows: TGTGCCAGCGAAGTGGGGGGAGGGGGGTCAGATACGCAGTATTTT. It specifies CASEVGGGGSDTQYF. J is TRBJ2-3 and V is TRBV2; the D gene is possibly TRBD2 (7 bases). This CDR3 spans 15 amino acids. The V end lost 8 bases, the J end lost 4 bases, and 19 bases lay between the germline ends. In germline, CDR1 is SNHLY, CDR2 FYNNEI.

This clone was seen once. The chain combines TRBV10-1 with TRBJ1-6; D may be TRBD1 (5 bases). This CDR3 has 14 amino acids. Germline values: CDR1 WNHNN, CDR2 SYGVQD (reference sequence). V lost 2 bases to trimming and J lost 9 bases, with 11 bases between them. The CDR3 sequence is CASSETGLGSPLHF. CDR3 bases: TGCGCCAGCAGTGAGACAGGCCTGGGTTCACCCCTCCACTTT.

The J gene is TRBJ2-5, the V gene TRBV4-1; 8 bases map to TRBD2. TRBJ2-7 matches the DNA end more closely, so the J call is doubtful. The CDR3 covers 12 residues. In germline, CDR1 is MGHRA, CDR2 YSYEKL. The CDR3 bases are TGCGCCAGCAGCCCCGGGGGGGGCGAGCAGTACTTC. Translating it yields CASSPGGGEQYF.

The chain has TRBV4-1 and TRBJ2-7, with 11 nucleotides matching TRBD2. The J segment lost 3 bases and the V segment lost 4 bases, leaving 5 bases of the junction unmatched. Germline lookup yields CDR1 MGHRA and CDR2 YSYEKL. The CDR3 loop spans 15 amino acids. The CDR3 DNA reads TGCGCCAGCAGCCTATCCACTAGCGGGAGCTACGAGCAGTACTTC. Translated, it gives CASSLSTSGSYEQYF.

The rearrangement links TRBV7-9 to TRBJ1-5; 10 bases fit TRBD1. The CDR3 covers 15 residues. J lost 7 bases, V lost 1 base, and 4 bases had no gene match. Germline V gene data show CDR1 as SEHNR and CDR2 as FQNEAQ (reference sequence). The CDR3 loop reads CASSLGQGAGQPQHF. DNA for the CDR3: TGTGCCAGCAGCTTAGGACAGGGGGCAGGCCAGCCCCAGCATTTT.

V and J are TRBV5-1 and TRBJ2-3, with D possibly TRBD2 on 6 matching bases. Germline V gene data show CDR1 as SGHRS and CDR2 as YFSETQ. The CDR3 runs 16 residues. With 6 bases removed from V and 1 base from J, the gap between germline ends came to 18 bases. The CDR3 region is CASNRRAGFGTDTQYF. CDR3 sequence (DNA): TGCGCCAGCAACAGGAGAGCGGGCTTTGGCACAGATACGCAGTATTTT.

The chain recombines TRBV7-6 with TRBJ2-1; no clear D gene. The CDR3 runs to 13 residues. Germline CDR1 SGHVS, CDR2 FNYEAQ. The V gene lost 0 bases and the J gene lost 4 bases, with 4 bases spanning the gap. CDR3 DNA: TGTGCCAGCAGCTTAGCTAGATACAATGAGCAGTTCTTC. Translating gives CASSLARYNEQFF. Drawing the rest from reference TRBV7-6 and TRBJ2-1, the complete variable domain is GAGVSQSPRYKVTKRGQDVALRCDPISGHVSLYWYRQALGQGPEFLTYFNYEAQQDKSGLPNDRFSAERPEGSISTLTIQRTEQRDSAMYRCASSLARYNEQFFGPGTRLTVL.

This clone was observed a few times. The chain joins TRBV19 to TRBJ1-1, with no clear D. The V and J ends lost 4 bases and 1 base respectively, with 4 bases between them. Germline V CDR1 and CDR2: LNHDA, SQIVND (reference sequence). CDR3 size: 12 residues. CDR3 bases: TGTGCCAGTAGTACCAGGAACACTGAAGCTTTCTTT. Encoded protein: CASSTRNTEAFF.

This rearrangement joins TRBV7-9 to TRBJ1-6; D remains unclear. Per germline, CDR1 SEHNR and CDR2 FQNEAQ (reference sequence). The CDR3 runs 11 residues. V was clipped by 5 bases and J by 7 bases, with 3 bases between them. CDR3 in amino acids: CASSQNSPLHF. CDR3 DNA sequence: TGTGCCAGCAGCCAAAATTCACCCCTCCACTTT.

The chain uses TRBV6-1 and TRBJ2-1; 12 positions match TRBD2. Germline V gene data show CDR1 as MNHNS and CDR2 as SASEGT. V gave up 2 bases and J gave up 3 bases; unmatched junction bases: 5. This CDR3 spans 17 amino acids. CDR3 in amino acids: CASSETVLAGGYNEQFF. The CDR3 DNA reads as TGTGCCAGCAGTGAAACGGTACTAGCGGGGGGCTACAATGAGCAGTTCTTC.

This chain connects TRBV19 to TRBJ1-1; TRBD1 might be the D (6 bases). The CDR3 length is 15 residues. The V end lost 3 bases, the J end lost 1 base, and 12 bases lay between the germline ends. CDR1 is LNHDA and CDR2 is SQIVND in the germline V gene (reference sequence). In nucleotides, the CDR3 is TGTGCCAGTAGTATGGGGGCTTCTGCGAACACTGAAGCTTTCTTT. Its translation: CASSMGASANTEAFF.

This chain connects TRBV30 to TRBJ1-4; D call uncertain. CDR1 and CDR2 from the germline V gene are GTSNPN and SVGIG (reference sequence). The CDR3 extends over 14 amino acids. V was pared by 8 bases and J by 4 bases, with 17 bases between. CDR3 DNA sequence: TGTGCCGCGGGCGGCGAATATCATAATGAAAAACTGTTTTTT. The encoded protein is CAAGGEYHNEKLFF.

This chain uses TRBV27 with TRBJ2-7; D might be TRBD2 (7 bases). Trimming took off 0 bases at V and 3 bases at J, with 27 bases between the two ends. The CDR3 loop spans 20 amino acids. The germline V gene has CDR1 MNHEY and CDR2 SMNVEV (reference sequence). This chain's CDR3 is CASSLSIPGQSRGGVYEQYF. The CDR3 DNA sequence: TGTGCCAGCAGTTTATCTATCCCCGGACAGTCAAGAGGGGGGGTCTACGAGCAGTACTTC.

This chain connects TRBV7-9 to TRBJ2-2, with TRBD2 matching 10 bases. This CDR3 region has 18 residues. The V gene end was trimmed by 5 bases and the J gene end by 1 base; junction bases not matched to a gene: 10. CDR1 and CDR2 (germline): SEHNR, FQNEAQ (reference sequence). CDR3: CASSPSGGTALNTGELFF. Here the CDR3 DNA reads TGTGCCAGCAGCCCTAGCGGGGGAACTGCTTTGAACACCGGGGAGCTGTTTTTT.

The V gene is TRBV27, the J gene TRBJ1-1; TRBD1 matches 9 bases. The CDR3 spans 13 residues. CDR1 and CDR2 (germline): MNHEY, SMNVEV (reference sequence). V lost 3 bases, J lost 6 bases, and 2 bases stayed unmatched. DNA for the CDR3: TGTGCCAGCAGTTTCACAGGGGGCCCTGAAGCTTTCTTT. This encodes CASSFTGGPEAFF.

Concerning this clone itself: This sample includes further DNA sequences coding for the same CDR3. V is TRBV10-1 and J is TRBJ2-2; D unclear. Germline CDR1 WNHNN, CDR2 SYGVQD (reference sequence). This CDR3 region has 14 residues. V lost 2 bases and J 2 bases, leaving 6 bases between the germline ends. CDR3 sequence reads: CASSESRNTGELFF. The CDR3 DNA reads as TGCGCCAGCAGTGAGAGCCGAAACACCGGGGAGCTGTTTTTT.

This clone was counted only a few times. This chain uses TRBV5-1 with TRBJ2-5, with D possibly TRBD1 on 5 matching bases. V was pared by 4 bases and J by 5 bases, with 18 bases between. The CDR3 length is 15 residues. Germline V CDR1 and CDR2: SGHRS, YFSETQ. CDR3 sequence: CASSSAARDVETQYF. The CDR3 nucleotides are TGCGCCAGCAGCAGTGCCGCCAGGGATGTTGAGACCCAGTACTTC.

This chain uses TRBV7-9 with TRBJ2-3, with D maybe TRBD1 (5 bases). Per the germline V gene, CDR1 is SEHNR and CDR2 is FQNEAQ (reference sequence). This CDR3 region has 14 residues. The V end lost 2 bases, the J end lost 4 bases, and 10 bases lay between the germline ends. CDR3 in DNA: TGTGCCAGCAGCTTAAACACAGGAGCAGATACGCAGTATTTT. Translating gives CASSLNTGADTQYF.

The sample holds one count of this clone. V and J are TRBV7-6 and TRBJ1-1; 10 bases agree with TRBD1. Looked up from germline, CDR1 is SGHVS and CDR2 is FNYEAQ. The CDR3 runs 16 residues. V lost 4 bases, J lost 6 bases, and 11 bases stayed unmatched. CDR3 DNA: TGTGCCAGCAGCTCCTCCGGGACAGGGGTTGGAGCTGAAGCTTTCTTT. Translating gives CASSSSGTGVGAEAFF. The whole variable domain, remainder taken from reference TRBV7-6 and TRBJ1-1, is GAGVSQSPRYKVTKRGQDVALRCDPISGHVSLYWYRQALGQGPEFLTYFNYEAQQDKSGLPNDRFSAERPEGSISTLTIQRTEQRDSAMYRCASSSSGTGVGAEAFFGQGTRLTVV.

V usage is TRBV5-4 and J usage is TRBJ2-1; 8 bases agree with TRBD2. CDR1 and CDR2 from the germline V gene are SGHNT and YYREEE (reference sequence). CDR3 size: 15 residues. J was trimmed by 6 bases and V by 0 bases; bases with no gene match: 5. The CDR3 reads CASSLVSSGSNEQFF. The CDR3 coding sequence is TGTGCCAGCAGCTTGGTGTCTAGCGGGTCCAATGAGCAGTTCTTC.

CDR3 DNA sequence: TGTGCCAGCAGCCAAAGATATACTAGCACAGATACGCAGTATTTT. It is translated as CASSQRYTSTDTQYF. The chain employs TRBV7-9 and TRBJ2-3, with D hard to call. CDR1 is SEHNR and CDR2 is FQNEAQ in the germline V gene (reference sequence). V gave up 5 bases and J gave up 0 bases, with 12 bases separating them. CDR3 length: 15 residues.

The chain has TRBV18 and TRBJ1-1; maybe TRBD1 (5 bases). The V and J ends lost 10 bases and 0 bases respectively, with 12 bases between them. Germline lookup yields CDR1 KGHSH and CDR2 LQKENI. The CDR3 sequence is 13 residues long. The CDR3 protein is CATSDNMNTEAFF. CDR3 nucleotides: TGTGCCACCTCGGACAACATGAACACTGAAGCTTTCTTT.

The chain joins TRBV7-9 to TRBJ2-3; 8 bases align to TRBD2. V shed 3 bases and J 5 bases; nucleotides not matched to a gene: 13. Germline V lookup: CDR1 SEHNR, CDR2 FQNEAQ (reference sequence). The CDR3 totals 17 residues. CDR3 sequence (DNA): TGTGCCAGCAGCTTTCCCAGCGGGAGCGATATTGAAGATACGCAGTATTTT. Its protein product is CASSFPSGSDIEDTQYF. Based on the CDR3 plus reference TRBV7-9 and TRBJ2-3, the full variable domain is DTGVSQNPRHKITKRGQNVTFRCDPISEHNRLYWYRQTLGQGPEFLTYFQNEAQLEKSRLLSDRFSAERPKGSFSTLEIQRTEQGDSAMYLCASSFPSGSDIEDTQYFGPGTRLTVL.

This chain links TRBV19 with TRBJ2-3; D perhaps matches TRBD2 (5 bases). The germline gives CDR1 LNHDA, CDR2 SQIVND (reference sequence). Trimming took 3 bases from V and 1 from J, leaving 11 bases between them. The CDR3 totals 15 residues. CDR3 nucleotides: TGTGCCAGTAGTATGGCCAGCGGAGGCACAGATACGCAGTATTTT. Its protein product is CASSMASGGTDTQYF.

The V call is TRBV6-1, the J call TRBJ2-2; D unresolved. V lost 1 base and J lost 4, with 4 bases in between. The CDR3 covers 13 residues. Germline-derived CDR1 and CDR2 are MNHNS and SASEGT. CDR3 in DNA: TGTGCCAGCAGTGAAGACTTCACCGGGGAGCTGTTTTTT. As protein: CASSEDFTGELFF.